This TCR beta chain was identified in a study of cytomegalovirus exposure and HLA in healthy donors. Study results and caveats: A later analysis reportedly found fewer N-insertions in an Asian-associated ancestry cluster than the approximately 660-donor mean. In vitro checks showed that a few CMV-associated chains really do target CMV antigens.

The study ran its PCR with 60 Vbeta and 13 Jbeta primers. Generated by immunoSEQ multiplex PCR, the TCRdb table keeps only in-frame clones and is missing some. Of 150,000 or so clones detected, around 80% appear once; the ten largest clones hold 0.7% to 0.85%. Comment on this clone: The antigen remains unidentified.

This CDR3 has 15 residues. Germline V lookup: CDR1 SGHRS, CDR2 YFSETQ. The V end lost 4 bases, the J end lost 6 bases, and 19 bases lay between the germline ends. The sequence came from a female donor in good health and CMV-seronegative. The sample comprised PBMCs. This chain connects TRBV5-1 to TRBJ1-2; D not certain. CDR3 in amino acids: CASSPGTAPTDGYTF. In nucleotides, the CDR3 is TGCGCCAGCAGCCCCGGTACAGCCCCAACCGATGGCTACACCTTC.